This T cell receptor beta chain emerged from a study of control samples from healthy donors and cancer patients. Trimming took off 0 bases at V and 9 bases at J, with 24 bases between the two ends. The germline CDR1 and CDR2 sequences are MNHNS and SASEGT. The CDR3 is 18 residues long. Assay: immunoSEQ multiplex PCR; the TCRdb copy retains only in-frame clones and omits some. The data hold roughly 160,000 clones, with approximately 96% observed a single time. The J gene is TRBJ2-1, the V gene TRBV6-1; D is possibly TRBD1 (6 bases). The specimen sequenced was blood. The sequence came from a woman aged 25 to 45 in good health. CDR3 residues: CASSEAFFRTARSGEQFF. CDR3 DNA: TGTGCCAGCAGTGAAGCCTTCTTTAGGACAGCTCGTTCGGGTGAGCAGTTCTTC.